This T cell receptor beta chain was identified during a study of cytomegalovirus exposure and HLA in healthy donors. The CDR3 runs to 16 residues. Germline V gene lookup returns CDR1 PRHDT and CDR2 FYEKMQ (reference sequence). Trimming took 2 bases from V and 1 from J, leaving 11 bases between them. Both 60 Vbeta primers and 13 Jbeta primers went into the PCR. Sequencing was performed with immunoSEQ multiplex PCR; in TCRdb, only in-frame clones are kept and a portion is missing. The sample carries around 200,000 clones, approximately 82% recorded once. This receptor was taken from a woman aged 50 to 60 in good health and CMV-seropositive. The sample consisted of PBMCs. This chain connects TRBV13 to TRBJ2-2; perhaps TRBD1 as D (5 bases). CDR3 bases: TGTGCCAGCAGCTTAAGTCCAGGGAAGAACACCGGGGAGCTGTTTTTT. Its protein is CASSLSPGKNTGELFF.